The 20 T cell receptor beta chains presented below share a single source sample, sequenced in a study of T cells in Graves' hyperthyroidism and ophthalmopathy. TCR beta CDR3 sequences were amplified from RNA transcripts. HTBI primers drove first-round RT-PCR of the TCR CDR3. TCRdb reprocessed the multiplex PCR reads via MiXCR and lists one record per CDR3 protein. The data hold more than 550,000 distinct CDR3 sequences, with roughly a sixth observed a single time. Specimen: blood. The receptor source for this set is a woman in her 50s with Graves' hyperthyroidism that later progressed to Graves' ophthalmopathy.

The chain couples TRBV11-2 to TRBJ2-4; 9 bases agree with TRBD1. Germline V lookup: CDR1 SGHAT, CDR2 FQNNGV. V dropped 2 bases and J dropped 2; count of bases not matched to a gene: 7. CDR3 length equals 17 residues. CDR3 nucleotides: TGTGCCAGCAGCTTAAGGGGGACAGGGCTCACCAAAAACATTCAGTACTTC. It specifies CASSLRGTGLTKNIQYF.

In its sample, this clonotype was seen a few times. The chain links TRBV11-2 to TRBJ2-2, with D uncertain. Deletions cut 6 bases from V and 1 base from J, with 9 bases between. Germline values: CDR1 SGHAT, CDR2 FQNNGV. This CDR3 has 14 residues. The CDR3 DNA reads TGTGCCAGCAGAACGACACTGAACACCGGGGAGCTGTTTTTT. Protein sequence: CASRTTLNTGELFF.

At least ten counts were recorded for this clonotype. This chain links TRBV6-1 with TRBJ2-6, with D possibly being TRBD2 (5 bases). This CDR3 contains 14 residues. Trimming stripped 8 bases from V and 4 bases from J, with 12 bases between. Germline-derived CDR1 and CDR2 are MNHNS and SASEGT. For the CDR3, the DNA is TGTGCCAGCGCAGGCGGGTCAGGGGCCAACGTCCTGACTTTC. Its protein product is CASAGGSGANVLTF.

This clonotype was seen many times. V and J are TRBV3-1 and TRBJ2-3; D gene uncertain. Trimming left V 1 base short and J 8 bases short, with 4 bases between. There are 11 residues in the CDR3. Per germline, CDR1 LGHDT and CDR2 YNNKEL (reference sequence). The CDR3 loop reads CASSQAGTQYF. Written as DNA, the CDR3 is TGTGCCAGCAGCCAAGCCGGTACGCAGTATTTT.

As concerns this clonotype: Since a much larger clone is just one base distant, this may be a read error. This chain joins TRBV30 and TRBJ2-1, with D maybe TRBD1 (6 bases). CDR1 is GTSNPN, CDR2 SVGIG, per germline (reference sequence). The CDR3 spans 14 residues. V lost 1 base and J 8 bases, leaving 15 bases between the germline ends. As DNA, the CDR3 is TGTGCCTGGAGTGCATTCCATGGGGGCCATGAGCAGTTCTTC. Its translation is CAWSAFHGGHEQFF.

This sequence joins TRBV27 and TRBJ2-3; tentative D call: TRBD1 (5 bases). Germline V gene lookup returns CDR1 MNHEY and CDR2 SMNVEV (reference sequence). With 5 bases removed from V and 4 bases from J, the gap between germline ends came to 7 bases. The CDR3 is 12 amino acids. CDR3 nucleotides: TGTGCCAGCAGTGCCAGGGCAGATACGCAGTATTTT. Protein product: CASSARADTQYF.

The genes are TRBV18 and TRBJ1-3; the D gene is possibly TRBD1 (6 bases). Germline V lookup: CDR1 KGHSH, CDR2 LQKENI. This CDR3 spans 16 amino acids. Trimming took off 3 bases at V and 0 bases at J, with 12 bases between the two ends. CDR3 in amino acids: CASSPQGQSSGNTIYF. DNA of the CDR3: TGTGCCAGCTCACCTCAGGGACAATCCTCTGGAAACACCATATATTTT. Combining the CDR3 with reference TRBV18 and TRBJ1-3 gives the whole variable domain NAGVMQNPRHLVRRRGQEARLRCSPMKGHSHVYWYRQLPEEGLKFMVYLQKENIIDESGMPKERFSAEFPKEGPSILRIQQVVRGDSAAYFCASSPQGQSSGNTIYFGEGSWLTVV.

This clonotype was seen repeatedly, ten times or more. The CDR3 region is CASSGAREGAPGEQYF. In nucleotides, the CDR3 is TGCGCCAGCAGCGGAGCCAGGGAGGGTGCACCGGGCGAGCAGTACTTC. This chain connects TRBV4-1 to TRBJ2-7; TRBD2 aligns across 7 bases. The CDR3 sequence is 16 residues long. Germline CDR1 and CDR2: MGHRA and YSYEKL. V shed 5 bases and J 6 bases; nucleotides not matched to a gene: 16.

This clonotype appeared a few times. This chain uses TRBV6-1 with TRBJ2-5, with TRBD2 matching over 8 bases. The CDR3 has 15 residues. Germline V gene lookup returns CDR1 MNHNS and CDR2 SASEGT. The V segment lost 1 base and the J segment 1 base; nucleotides outside the gene matches: 2. The DNA for the CDR3 is TGTGCCAGCAGTGAAGGACTAGCGCCCCAAGAGACCCAGTACTTC. Its translation is CASSEGLAPQETQYF.

The J gene is TRBJ2-5, the V gene TRBV10-3; D could derive from TRBD1 or TRBD2 (6 bases each). In germline, CDR1 is ENHRY, CDR2 SYGVKD. The CDR3 spans 14 residues. V lost 6 bases to trimming and J lost 7 bases, with 18 bases between them. The CDR3 region is CAISTSNREATQYF. As DNA, the CDR3 is TGTGCCATCAGCACCTCCAACAGGGAGGCGACCCAGTACTTC.

This clonotype has a count of ten or more. V and J are TRBV20-1 and TRBJ1-2; 8 nucleotides agree with TRBD1. This CDR3 comprises 14 residues. CDR1 and CDR2 (germline): DFQATT, SNEGSKA (reference sequence). V dropped 1 base and J dropped 2; count of bases not matched to a gene: 3. As DNA, the CDR3 is TGCAGTGCTAGAGGTGGACAGGGCAACTATGGCTACACCTTC. It yields the protein CSARGGQGNYGYTF.

This clonotype was counted many times. The chain links TRBV20-1 to TRBJ2-5; tentative D call: TRBD2 (7 bases). This CDR3 contains 15 residues. From germline, CDR1 is DFQATT and CDR2 SNEGSKA (reference sequence). Trimming cost V 3 bases and J 2 bases, with 16 bases left between them. In DNA, the CDR3 is TGCAGTGCTAGCATCTCACGGGGGGCGCAAGAGACCCAGTACTTC. Its protein is CSASISRGAQETQYF.

The chain recombines TRBV6-1 with TRBJ1-1; D may be TRBD1 (5 bases). This CDR3 is 11 amino acids long. Germline V CDR1 and CDR2: MNHNS, SASEGT. V lost 8 bases to trimming and J lost 4 bases, with 8 bases between them. The CDR3 DNA reads TGTGCCAGCCTGGGGGGCACTGAAGCTTTCTTT. It encodes CASLGGTEAFF.

The CDR3 loop reads CSARDSLGLYEQYF. The DNA for the CDR3 is TGCAGTGCTAGGGACAGTCTGGGCCTCTACGAGCAGTACTTC. V usage is TRBV20-1 and J usage is TRBJ2-7; the D gene is possibly TRBD1 (6 bases). CDR3 length: 14 amino acids. V lost 3 bases, J lost 3 bases, and 15 bases lay in between. CDR1 is DFQATT and CDR2 is SNEGSKA in the germline V gene (reference sequence).

The genes are TRBV14 and TRBJ2-1, with D possibly being TRBD1 (6 bases). The CDR3 runs 13 residues. Trimming took 1 base from V and 8 from J, leaving 9 bases between them. CDR1 and CDR2 (germline): SGHDN, FVKESK. CDR3 sequence: CASSQGTGYEQFF. The CDR3 DNA follows: TGTGCCAGCAGCCAAGGCACAGGGTATGAGCAGTTCTTC. Drawing the rest from reference TRBV14 and TRBJ2-1, the complete variable domain is EAGVTQFPSHSVIEKGQTVTLRCDPISGHDNLYWYRRVMGKEIKFLLHFVKESKQDESGMPNNRFLAERTGGTYSTLKVQPAELEDSGVYFCASSQGTGYEQFFGPGTRLTVL.

This chain links TRBV19 with TRBJ2-1; D perhaps matches TRBD2 (5 bases). The CDR3 is 14 amino acids. Germline V gene lookup returns CDR1 LNHDA and CDR2 SQIVND (reference sequence). The V end lost 3 bases, the J end lost 8 bases, and 14 bases lay between the germline ends. CDR3 residues: CASSIGEDFDEQFF. For the CDR3, the DNA is TGTGCCAGTAGTATCGGGGAAGACTTCGATGAGCAGTTCTTC.

The rearrangement links TRBV20-1 to TRBJ1-6; D gene unclear. CDR1 and CDR2 from the germline V gene are DFQATT and SNEGSKA (reference sequence). Trimming cost V 1 base and J 14 bases, with 12 bases left between them. The CDR3 is 12 residues long. The CDR3 DNA follows: TGCAGTGCTAGAGTCGGAGTTGAGACCCTCCACTTT. Protein sequence: CSARVGVETLHF.

This clonotype occurred many times. J is TRBJ2-2 and V is TRBV11-2; D is perhaps TRBD1 or TRBD2 (6 bases each). The CDR3 runs 14 residues. Trimming left V 5 bases short and J 6 bases short, with 13 bases between. Germline V lookup: CDR1 SGHAT, CDR2 FQNNGV. The chain's CDR3 is CASSPVRGAGELFF. CDR3 DNA: TGTGCCAGCAGCCCCGTGAGGGGGGCCGGGGAGCTGTTTTTT. Combining the CDR3 with reference TRBV11-2 and TRBJ2-2 gives the whole variable domain EAGVAQSPRYKIIEKRQSVAFWCNPISGHATLYWYQQILGQGPKLLIQFQNNGVVDDSQLPKDRFSAERLKGVDSTLKIQPAKLEDSAVYLCASSPVRGAGELFFGEGSRLTVL.

This clonotype was observed a few times. This sequence joins TRBV24-1 and TRBJ1-5, with D maybe TRBD1 (5 bases). CDR3 size: 13 residues. The ends were cut back, 8 bases at V and 3 bases at J, with 10 bases in the middle. The V gene's germline CDR1 is KGHDR and CDR2 SFDVKD. The CDR3 region has the DNA TGTGCCACCACCCGACAGATCAATCAGCCCCAGCATTTT. Translated: CATTRQINQPQHF.

Only a few counts were recorded for this clonotype. The chain joins TRBV10-3 to TRBJ1-6, with 7 bases lining up with TRBD1. This CDR3 contains 18 residues. V gave up 1 base and J gave up 6 bases; unmatched junction bases: 12. Germline-derived CDR1 and CDR2 are ENHRY and SYGVKD. The CDR3 DNA sequence: TGTGCCATCAGTGAGTTGAGAAAGGGGACAGCTCGTAATTCACCCCTCCACTTT. Amino acids: CAISELRKGTARNSPLHF.